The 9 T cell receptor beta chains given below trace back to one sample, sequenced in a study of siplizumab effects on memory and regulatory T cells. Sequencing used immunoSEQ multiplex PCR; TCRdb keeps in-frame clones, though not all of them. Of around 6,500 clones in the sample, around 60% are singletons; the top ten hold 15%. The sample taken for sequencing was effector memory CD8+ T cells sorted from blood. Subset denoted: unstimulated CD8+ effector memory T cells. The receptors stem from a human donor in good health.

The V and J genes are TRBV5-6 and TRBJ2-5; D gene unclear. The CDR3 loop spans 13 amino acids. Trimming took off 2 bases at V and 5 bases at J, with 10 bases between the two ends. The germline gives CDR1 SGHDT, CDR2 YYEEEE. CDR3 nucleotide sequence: TGTGCCAGCAGCTTTTCAGCTTCGGAGACCCAGTACTTC. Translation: CASSFSASETQYF. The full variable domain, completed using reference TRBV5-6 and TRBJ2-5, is DAGVTQSPTHLIKTRGQQVTLRCSPKSGHDTVSWYQQALGQGPQFIFQYYEEEERQRGNFPDRFSGHQFPNYSSELNVNALLLGDSALYLCASSFSASETQYFGPGTRLLVL.

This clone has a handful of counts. The CDR3 loop is CASSERGMENIQYF. CDR3 DNA sequence: TGCGCCAGCAGTGAACGGGGGATGGAAAACATTCAGTACTTC. The V gene is TRBV10-1, the J gene TRBJ2-4; tentatively, D is TRBD2 (6 bases). CDR3 length: 14 residues. Trimming took off 3 bases at V and 5 bases at J, with 11 bases between the two ends. Germline values: CDR1 WNHNN, CDR2 SYGVQD (reference sequence).

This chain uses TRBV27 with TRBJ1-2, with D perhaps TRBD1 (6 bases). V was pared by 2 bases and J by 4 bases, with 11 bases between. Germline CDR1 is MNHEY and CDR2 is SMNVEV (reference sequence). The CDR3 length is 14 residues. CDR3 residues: CASSLRGARYGYTF. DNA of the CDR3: TGTGCCAGCAGTTTACGGGGGGCTCGCTATGGCTACACCTTC.

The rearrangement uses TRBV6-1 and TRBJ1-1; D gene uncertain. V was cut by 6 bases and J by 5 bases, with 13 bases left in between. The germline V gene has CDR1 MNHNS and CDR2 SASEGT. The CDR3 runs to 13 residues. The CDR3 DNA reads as TGTGCCAGCAGCCCGACGGGGTGGACTGAAGCTTTCTTT. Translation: CASSPTGWTEAFF.

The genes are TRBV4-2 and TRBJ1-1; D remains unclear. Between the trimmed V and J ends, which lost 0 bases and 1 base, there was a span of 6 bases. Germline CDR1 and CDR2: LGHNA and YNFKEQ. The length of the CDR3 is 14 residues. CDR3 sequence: CASSQEDGNTEAFF. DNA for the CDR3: TGTGCCAGCAGCCAAGAGGACGGGAACACTGAAGCTTTCTTT.

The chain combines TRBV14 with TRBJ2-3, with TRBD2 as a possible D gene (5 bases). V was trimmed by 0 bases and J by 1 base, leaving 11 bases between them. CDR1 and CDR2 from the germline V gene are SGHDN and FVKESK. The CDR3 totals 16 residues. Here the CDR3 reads CASSQDRGWGTDTQYF. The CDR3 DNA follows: TGTGCCAGCAGCCAAGATCGGGGATGGGGCACAGATACGCAGTATTTT. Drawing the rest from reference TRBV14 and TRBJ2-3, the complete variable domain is EAGVTQFPSHSVIEKGQTVTLRCDPISGHDNLYWYRRVMGKEIKFLLHFVKESKQDESGMPNNRFLAERTGGTYSTLKVQPAELEDSGVYFCASSQDRGWGTDTQYFGPGTRLTVL.

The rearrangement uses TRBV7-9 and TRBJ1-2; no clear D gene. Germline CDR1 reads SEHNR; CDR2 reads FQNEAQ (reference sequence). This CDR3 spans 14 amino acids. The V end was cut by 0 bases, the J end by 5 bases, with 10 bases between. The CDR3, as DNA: TGTGCCAGCAGCTTAGCGCTCACAGATTATGGCTACACCTTC. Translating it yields CASSLALTDYGYTF.

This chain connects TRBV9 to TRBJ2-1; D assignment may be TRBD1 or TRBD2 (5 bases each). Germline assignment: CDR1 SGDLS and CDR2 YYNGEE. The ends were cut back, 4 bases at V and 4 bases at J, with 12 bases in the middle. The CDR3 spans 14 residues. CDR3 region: CASSPRDGYNEQFF. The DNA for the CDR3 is TGTGCCAGCAGCCCCCGGGACGGATACAATGAGCAGTTCTTC.

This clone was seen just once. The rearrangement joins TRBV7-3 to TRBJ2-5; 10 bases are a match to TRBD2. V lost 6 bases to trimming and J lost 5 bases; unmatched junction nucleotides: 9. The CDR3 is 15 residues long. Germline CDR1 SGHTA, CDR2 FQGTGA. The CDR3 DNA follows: TGTGCCAGCAGGATCCAGCGGGGGGGGCACGAGACCCAGTACTTC. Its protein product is CASRIQRGGHETQYF.